This TCR beta chain was sequenced for a study of T-cell reconstitution after alpha-beta-depleted transplantation in children. Unique molecular identifiers tagged the TCRbeta library. From the PCR reads, TCRdb called clonotypes with MiXCR, one entry per CDR3 protein. This repertoire shows approximately 640,000 distinct CDR3 sequences, 16% found once; its top ten account for 1.1%. V dropped 6 bases and J dropped 4; count of bases not matched to a gene: 4. Germline CDR1 MNHNS, CDR2 SASEGT. The CDR3 is 13 amino acids. This rearrangement joins TRBV6-1 to TRBJ2-5; TRBD1 agrees at 8 bases. This clonotype was sampled from a human donor who donated a stem cell graft to a child with acute myeloid leukemia. Sequenced material: PBMCs from the stem cell graft donor, taken from the stem cell graft. The DNA for the CDR3 is TGTGCCAGCAGGGACAGGGTGAGAGAGACCCAGTACTTC. Its translation: CASRDRVRETQYF.